Shown below are 23 T cell receptor beta chains from a single sample sequenced in a study of shared clonotypes between healthy human individuals. The assay was immunoSEQ multiplex PCR, and TCRdb's table has in-frame clones only and misses some. Here the sample spans approximately 640,000 clones, 55% to 75% being singletons. The sample taken for sequencing was memory CD4+ T cells sorted from blood. Subset: CD45RA-negative fraction. The receptor set was obtained from a woman aged 30 to 39 in good health.

V usage is TRBV19 and J usage is TRBJ1-1, with a possible D match to TRBD1 (6 bases). The V end lost 7 bases, the J end lost 3 bases, and 12 bases lay between the germline ends. Germline V lookup: CDR1 LNHDA, CDR2 SQIVND (reference sequence). The CDR3 spans 13 residues. The CDR3 spells CASTRGQYTEAFF. CDR3 coding DNA: TGTGCCAGTACCCGCGGACAGTACACTGAAGCTTTCTTT.

This clone showed up just once. The rearrangement uses TRBV5-1 and TRBJ2-1; 7 nucleotides align to TRBD2. After removal of 3 bases from V and 3 bases from J, the junction contained 9 bases not matched to a gene. CDR3 size: 16 residues. Germline V lookup: CDR1 SGHRS, CDR2 YFSETQ. As DNA, the CDR3 is TGCGCCAGCAGCTCGACCGGGACTACCTACTACAATGAGCAGTTCTTC. Protein product: CASSSTGTTYYNEQFF. The entire variable domain, with the rest obtained from reference TRBV5-1 and TRBJ2-1, is as follows: KAGVTQTPRYLIKTRGQQVTLSCSPISGHRSVSWYQQTPGQGLQFLFEYFSETQRNKGNFPGRFSGRQFSNSRSEMNVSTLELGDSALYLCASSSTGTTYYNEQFFGPGTRLTVL.

V and J are TRBV27 and TRBJ1-4, with TRBD1 matching over 7 bases. V was pared by 4 bases and J by 4 bases, with 12 bases of the junction left unmatched. The germline gives CDR1 MNHEY, CDR2 SMNVEV (reference sequence). The CDR3 is 17 residues long. The CDR3 region has the DNA TGTGCCAGCAGTTACGCGCCACCAGACAGGGTTAATGAAAAACTGTTTTTT. It codes for CASSYAPPDRVNEKLFF.

This chain uses TRBV4-1 with TRBJ1-2, with TRBD1 matching over 9 bases. Germline CDR1 is MGHRA and CDR2 is YSYEKL. J was trimmed by 4 bases and V by 4 bases; bases with no gene match: 7. The CDR3 spans 15 residues. The CDR3 DNA reads as TGCGCCAGCAGCCCGACAGGGGGGGCCTTCTATGGCTACACCTTC. It is translated as CASSPTGGAFYGYTF.

This clone was recorded a few times. This chain connects TRBV6-5 to TRBJ2-7, with a tentative D call TRBD1 (6 bases). Germline V gene lookup returns CDR1 MNHEY and CDR2 SVGAGI. The CDR3 has 13 amino acids. V lost 4 bases and J 5 bases, leaving 12 bases between the germline ends. DNA for the CDR3: TGTGCCAGCAGTTCGACAGGTGTCCACGAGCAGTACTTC. Translating it yields CASSSTGVHEQYF.

This chain connects TRBV7-8 to TRBJ2-1; D is perhaps TRBD1 or TRBD2 (5 bases each). The CDR3 is 16 residues long. V lost 2 bases, J lost 3 bases, and 14 bases lay in between. From germline, CDR1 is SGHVS and CDR2 FQNEAQ. CDR3 DNA sequence: TGTGCCAGCAGCTTACAATCAGGGAGCGGCTACAATGAGCAGTTCTTC. Translation gives CASSLQSGSGYNEQFF.

The chain uses TRBV25-1 and TRBJ1-6, with TRBD1 matching 8 bases. Germline V gives CDR1 MGHDK, CDR2 SYGVNS. The CDR3 totals 13 residues. Germline trimming cut 10 bases from V and 6 bases from J; bases unmatched to any gene: 5. The CDR3 DNA follows: TGTGCCACCCGGGGACAGGTTAATTCACCCCTCCACTTT. Protein product: CATRGQVNSPLHF.

The chain uses TRBV7-6 and TRBJ2-7; D is perhaps TRBD2 (7 bases). V lost 0 bases and J lost 9, with 18 bases in between. This CDR3 is built from 15 residues. CDR1 and CDR2 from the germline V gene are SGHVS and FNYEAQ. DNA for the CDR3: TGTGCCAGCAGCTTAGCGCGGGGGCAGTTCCTCGGGCAGTACTTC. As protein: CASSLARGQFLGQYF.

The chain employs TRBV7-9 and TRBJ1-2, with D maybe TRBD1 (5 bases). V lost 8 bases and J lost 3, with 7 bases in between. The length of the CDR3 is 11 residues. The germline CDR1 and CDR2 sequences are SEHNR and FQNEAQ (reference sequence). CDR3 residues: CASGTDYGYTF. For the CDR3, the DNA is TGTGCCAGCGGGACGGACTATGGCTACACCTTC. Full variable domain (rest looked up from reference TRBV7-9 and TRBJ1-2): DTGVSQNPRHKITKRGQNVTFRCDPISEHNRLYWYRQTLGQGPEFLTYFQNEAQLEKSRLLSDRFSAERPKGSFSTLEIQRTEQGDSAMYLCASGTDYGYTFGSGTRLTVV.

This chain joins TRBV29-1 and TRBJ2-7; 7 nucleotides agree with TRBD1. The germline gives CDR1 SQVTM, CDR2 ANQGSEA. The CDR3 is 12 amino acids. Trimming at V came to 6 bases and at J to 4 bases, leaving 6 bases not matched to a gene. CDR3 amino acids: CSVAGTEYEQYF. The CDR3, as DNA: TGCAGCGTAGCCGGGACAGAATACGAGCAGTACTTC.

V is TRBV9 and J is TRBJ2-7; D is possibly TRBD1 or TRBD2 (6 bases each). Germline assignment: CDR1 SGDLS and CDR2 YYNGEE. The ends were cut back, 0 bases at V and 7 bases at J, with 17 bases in the middle. The CDR3 is made up of 15 amino acids. The chain's CDR3 is CASSVEGGSAAEQYF. CDR3 DNA: TGTGCCAGCAGCGTAGAGGGGGGTAGCGCAGCAGAGCAGTACTTC.

This clone came up once. This sample also contains other DNA sequences that code for the same CDR3. This rearrangement joins TRBV11-2 to TRBJ2-7, with 7 bases identical to TRBD1. Looked up from germline, CDR1 is SGHAT and CDR2 is FQNNGV. The J segment lost 0 bases and the V segment lost 5 bases, leaving 4 bases of the junction unmatched. This CDR3 is built from 14 residues. CDR3 sequence reads: CASSPTGFSYEQYF. In DNA, the CDR3 is TGTGCCAGCAGCCCGACAGGGTTCTCCTACGAGCAGTACTTC.

The chain links TRBV6-1 to TRBJ1-5, with D unclear. The germline V and J ends were trimmed by 7 bases and 0 bases, with 7 bases remaining between them. Per germline, CDR1 MNHNS and CDR2 SASEGT. The CDR3 is 13 residues long. The CDR3 bases are TGTGCCAGCAAGGGTTATAGCAATCAGCCCCAGCATTTT. Protein product: CASKGYSNQPQHF.

V is TRBV6-5 and J is TRBJ2-1; 9 positions agree with TRBD2. Looked up from germline, CDR1 is MNHEY and CDR2 is SVGAGI. There are 13 residues in the CDR3. J gave up 8 bases and V 10 bases, and 9 bases lay outside the gene matches. The CDR3 sequence: CATRGSGRYEQFF. DNA for the CDR3: TGTGCCACCCGGGGGAGCGGGAGGTATGAGCAGTTCTTC.

The V gene is TRBV10-1, the J gene TRBJ2-7; 9 bases line up with TRBD2. The CDR3 spans 17 residues. Losses at the gene ends were 5 bases for V and 2 bases for J; bases not matched to a gene: 13. Germline loops: CDR1 WNHNN, CDR2 SYGVQD (reference sequence). In nucleotides, the CDR3 is TGCGCCAGCAGTTCAGCGGGAGGAGCATTCACTCCCTACGAGCAGTACTTC. It specifies CASSSAGGAFTPYEQYF.

The gene calls are TRBV27 and TRBJ2-3; TRBD1 matches at 7 bases. Looked up from germline, CDR1 is MNHEY and CDR2 is SMNVEV (reference sequence). The CDR3 contains 16 residues. With V trimmed by 4 bases and J by 5 bases, 12 bases remained unmatched. The CDR3 DNA sequence: TGTGCCAGCAGTTCAAACGACAGGGTCTCAAGAGATACGCAGTATTTT. It is translated as CASSSNDRVSRDTQYF.

A word on this clone: Other DNA sequences in the same sample also yield this CDR3. This rearrangement joins TRBV27 to TRBJ2-5, with 10 bases identical to TRBD2. CDR3 size: 15 residues. Germline V CDR1 and CDR2: MNHEY, SMNVEV (reference sequence). V shed 4 bases and J 5 bases; nucleotides not matched to a gene: 7. The CDR3 here is CASSSSGRARETQYF. DNA of the CDR3: TGTGCCAGCAGTTCGAGCGGGAGGGCCAGGGAGACCCAGTACTTC.

The CDR3 spells CASSIDSRGELFF. The DNA of the CDR3 is TGTGCCAGTAGTATAGACAGTCGCGGGGAGCTGTTTTTT. The V call is TRBV19, the J call TRBJ2-2; no clear D. CDR1 and CDR2 from the germline V gene are LNHDA and SQIVND (reference sequence). The CDR3 loop spans 13 amino acids. The V gene lost 0 bases and the J gene lost 7 bases, with 6 bases spanning the gap.

CDR3 DNA sequence: TGTGCCAGCAGTGAAAGCTCGTCAGGGAATGGTGGGTCGGCTTTCTTT. The encoded protein is CASSESSSGNGGSAFF. The chain is built from TRBV25-1 and TRBJ1-1, with TRBD1 as a possible D gene (5 bases). V dropped 2 bases and J dropped 11 bases, with 24 bases sitting between them. The CDR3 totals 16 residues. The V gene's germline CDR1 is MGHDK and CDR2 SYGVNS.

The chain uses TRBV6-1 and TRBJ1-2; D is uncertain. The CDR3 extends over 13 amino acids. Per the germline V gene, CDR1 is MNHNS and CDR2 is SASEGT. V was clipped by 2 bases and J by 6 bases, with 10 bases between them. CDR3 sequence (DNA): TGTGCCAGCAGTGAAAGGGCAGCTCATGGCTACACCTTC. It is translated as CASSERAAHGYTF.

To note about this clone: A much larger clone lies a single base off, so this may be a read error. The V call is TRBV7-9, the J call TRBJ1-2; possibly TRBD1 for D (5 bases). CDR1 and CDR2 from the germline V gene are SEHNR and FQNEAQ (reference sequence). V lost 1 base, J lost 7 bases, and 7 bases lay in between. The CDR3 covers 12 residues. The CDR3 nucleotides are TGTGCCAGCAGCTTAGGCAGGGCTGGCTACACCTTC. Encoded protein: CASSLGRAGYTF.

The genes are TRBV7-2 and TRBJ2-5; 8 bases are a match to TRBD2. Germline CDR1 and CDR2: SGHTA and FQGNSA. The CDR3 contains 13 residues. The junction had 4 bases not matched to a gene; V was cut back by 6 bases and J by 4 bases. CDR3 residues: CASSSGTPETQYF. DNA of the CDR3: TGTGCCAGCAGTAGCGGGACCCCAGAGACCCAGTACTTC.

J is TRBJ1-2 and V is TRBV5-4; D remains unclear. There are 14 residues in the CDR3. Deletions cut 6 bases from V and 2 bases from J, with 14 bases between. Germline lookup yields CDR1 SGHNT and CDR2 YYREEE (reference sequence). CDR3 region: CASNSVFGNYGYTF. Written as DNA, the CDR3 is TGTGCCAGCAACTCTGTTTTTGGAAACTATGGCTACACCTTC.